The 15 T cell receptor beta chains given below trace back to one sample, sequenced in a study of T cell responses to AZD1222 COVID-19 vaccine (dated by TCRdb to 2020 to 2022). Library creation used the immunoSEQ multiplex PCR assay. TCRdb took over this immuneACCESS table, retaining in-frame rearrangements with V and J assigned. Such tables are incomplete; in checked studies, under half of the missing clones stem from an unresolved V gene, and the remainder is unexplained. In this sample the table shows 80,000 to 90,000 clones, 85% to 90% of which occur a single time. The ten biggest clones cover 4.7% of the sample. Reading the label with the study, this specimen's time point is: baseline before first vaccination. Explained via the paper, the treatment or condition label denotes: meningococcal conjugate vaccine given as trial control. The sequences come from peripheral blood, collected on day 0 of MenACWY control vaccination. The source of these receptors is an adult in good health.

The chain combines TRBV20-1 with TRBJ2-1, with 10 bases fitting TRBD2. Germline trimming cut 3 bases from V and 7 bases from J; bases unmatched to any gene: 3. CDR1 and CDR2 (germline): DFQATT, SNEGSKA (reference sequence). CDR3 size: 13 residues. DNA of the CDR3: TGCAGTGCTAGTAGCGGGGGGTTGAATGAGCAGTTCTTC. Encoded protein: CSASSGGLNEQFF.

The chain links TRBV7-9 to TRBJ1-2; possible D gene TRBD1, 5 bases. From germline, CDR1 is SEHNR and CDR2 FQNEAQ (reference sequence). V lost 5 bases to trimming and J lost 4 bases, with 29 bases between them. The CDR3 extends over 19 amino acids. The CDR3 DNA is TGTGCCAGCAGCCAGATATTGATACATTCAGGGCCCGATGGCTATGGCTACACCTTC. It yields the protein CASSQILIHSGPDGYGYTF.

This clone has just a few counts. This chain connects TRBV7-9 to TRBJ2-2, with D tentatively TRBD1 or TRBD2 (5 bases each). CDR3 size: 16 residues. CDR1 is SEHNR and CDR2 is FQNEAQ in the germline V gene (reference sequence). Between the trimmed V and J ends, which lost 5 bases and 7 bases, there was a span of 20 bases. The CDR3 sequence: CASSGPGRGTVGELFF. Written as DNA, the CDR3 is TGTGCCAGCAGCGGTCCGGGTCGGGGCACGGTCGGGGAGCTGTTTTTT.

The chain carries TRBV29-1 and TRBJ2-1; 9 bases map to TRBD2. The V gene's germline CDR1 is SQVTM and CDR2 ANQGSEA. The CDR3 runs to 19 residues. V was pared by 0 bases and J by 0 bases, with 12 bases of the junction left unmatched. CDR3 sequence (DNA): TGCAGCGTTGAAGACGCCTTAGCGGGAGAGATGAGCTCCTACAATGAGCAGTTCTTC. Its protein product is CSVEDALAGEMSSYNEQFF.

This clone came up a few times. The rearrangement uses TRBV12-5 and TRBJ1-2; 8 positions agree with TRBD1. The germline V gene has CDR1 LGHNT and CDR2 FRNRAP. The CDR3 runs to 14 residues. V shed 1 base, J shed 5 bases, and the junction held 3 bases outside the gene matches. The CDR3 is CASGLERTGYGYTF. DNA of the CDR3: TGTGCTAGTGGTTTGGAAAGGACAGGGTATGGCTACACCTTC.

The CDR3 reads CASSLGGTALTGELFF. CDR3 sequence (DNA): TGTGCCAGCAGCTTGGGGGGGACAGCTCTAACCGGGGAGCTGTTTTTT. This chain links TRBV5-4 with TRBJ2-2, with 7 bases aligning to TRBD1. CDR1 is SGHNT and CDR2 is YYREEE in the germline V gene (reference sequence). V dropped 0 bases and J dropped 5; count of bases not matched to a gene: 7. The CDR3 runs to 16 residues.

The gene calls are TRBV7-2 and TRBJ2-5, with 9 bases aligning to TRBD1. Germline V CDR1 and CDR2: SGHTA, FQGNSA. The CDR3 extends over 15 amino acids. The junction had 7 bases not matched to a gene; V was cut back by 4 bases and J by 4 bases. The CDR3 is CASSWGTGIGETQYF. CDR3 DNA sequence: TGTGCCAGCAGCTGGGGGACAGGGATAGGAGAGACCCAGTACTTC.

The chain combines TRBV18 with TRBJ1-1; D ambiguous. Germline CDR1 reads KGHSH; CDR2 reads LQKENI. The ends were cut back, 4 bases at V and 2 bases at J, with 11 bases in the middle. CDR3 length: 14 amino acids. This chain's CDR3 is CASSLEEGNTEAFF. The CDR3, as DNA: TGTGCCAGCTCACTAGAGGAGGGTAACACTGAAGCTTTCTTT. Based on the CDR3 plus reference TRBV18 and TRBJ1-1, the full variable domain is NAGVMQNPRHLVRRRGQEARLRCSPMKGHSHVYWYRQLPEEGLKFMVYLQKENIIDESGMPKERFSAEFPKEGPSILRIQQVVRGDSAAYFCASSLEEGNTEAFFGQGTRLTVV.

This chain joins TRBV19 and TRBJ2-1, with 8 bases aligning to TRBD2. V gave up 8 bases and J gave up 9 bases; unmatched junction bases: 12. The CDR3 is 14 amino acids. CDR1 is LNHDA, CDR2 SQIVND, per germline (reference sequence). CDR3 DNA: TGTGCCAGTCGACTGGTCCTGAGCGGGGGTGAGCAGTTCTTC. This gives the protein CASRLVLSGGEQFF.

The chain uses TRBV7-9 and TRBJ2-4, with D uncertain. Trimming took 3 bases from V and 8 from J, leaving 11 bases between them. Germline V lookup: CDR1 SEHNR, CDR2 FQNEAQ (reference sequence). The CDR3 sequence is 13 residues long. In DNA, the CDR3 is TGTGCCAGCAGCTTCGGGCCGGCGGACATTCAGTACTTC. As protein: CASSFGPADIQYF. Variable domain in full (rest from reference TRBV7-9 and TRBJ2-4): DTGVSQNPRHKITKRGQNVTFRCDPISEHNRLYWYRQTLGQGPEFLTYFQNEAQLEKSRLLSDRFSAERPKGSFSTLEIQRTEQGDSAMYLCASSFGPADIQYFGAGTRLSVL.

This clone was seen a single time. This chain links TRBV28 with TRBJ1-5; no reliable D call. In germline, CDR1 is MDHEN, CDR2 SYDVKM. This CDR3 spans 15 amino acids. V lost 7 bases and J 2 bases, leaving 15 bases between the germline ends. The CDR3: CASTNLGGGNQPQHF. The DNA of the CDR3 is TGTGCCAGCACCAATCTGGGTGGGGGCAATCAGCCCCAGCATTTT. Full variable domain (missing parts from reference TRBV28 and TRBJ1-5): DVKVTQSSRYLVKRTGEKVFLECVQDMDHENMFWYRQDPGLGLRLIYFSYDVKMKEKGDIPEGYSVSREKKERFSLILESASTNQTSMYLCASTNLGGGNQPQHFGDGTRLSIL.

The chain couples TRBV11-2 to TRBJ2-6; 7 nucleotides match TRBD1. Looked up from germline, CDR1 is SGHAT and CDR2 is FQNNGV. Unmatched junction bases numbered 11, after V lost 2 bases and J lost 4 bases. CDR3 length: 18 amino acids. The CDR3 loop reads CASSLRQLDRAGANVLTF. The CDR3 nucleotides are TGTGCCAGCAGCTTAAGACAGCTCGACAGGGCCGGGGCCAACGTCCTGACTTTC.

This chain joins TRBV19 and TRBJ2-7, with D uncertain. This CDR3 contains 13 residues. Trimming pared 6 bases from V and 3 bases from J, leaving 12 bases between. Germline CDR1 and CDR2: LNHDA and SQIVND (reference sequence). CDR3 DNA: TGTGCCAGTAGCCCCGGACCCTACTACGAGCAGTACTTC. Protein product: CASSPGPYYEQYF. Supplemented by reference TRBV19 and TRBJ2-7, the full variable domain reads DGGITQSPKYLFRKEGQNVTLSCEQNLNHDAMYWYRQDPGQGLRLIYYSQIVNDFQKGDIAEGYSVSREKKESFPLTVTSAQKNPTAFYLCASSPGPYYEQYFGPGTRLTVT.

V usage is TRBV28 and J usage is TRBJ1-1; D call uncertain. This CDR3 region has 13 residues. Germline V gives CDR1 MDHEN, CDR2 SYDVKM. V lost 6 bases, J lost 3 bases, and 11 bases lay in between. CDR3 sequence (DNA): TGTGCCAGCAGCCGACTCGGGTACACTGAAGCTTTCTTT. Protein: CASSRLGYTEAFF.

This clone was observed once. This chain links TRBV19 with TRBJ1-4; TRBD1 matches 11 bases. This CDR3 contains 16 residues. V lost 2 bases, J lost 4 bases, and 3 bases stayed unmatched. The germline CDR1 and CDR2 sequences are LNHDA and SQIVND (reference sequence). The CDR3 nucleotides read TGTGCCAGTAGTATACGGGACAGGGGGGTTAATGAAAAACTGTTTTTT. Its protein is CASSIRDRGVNEKLFF.